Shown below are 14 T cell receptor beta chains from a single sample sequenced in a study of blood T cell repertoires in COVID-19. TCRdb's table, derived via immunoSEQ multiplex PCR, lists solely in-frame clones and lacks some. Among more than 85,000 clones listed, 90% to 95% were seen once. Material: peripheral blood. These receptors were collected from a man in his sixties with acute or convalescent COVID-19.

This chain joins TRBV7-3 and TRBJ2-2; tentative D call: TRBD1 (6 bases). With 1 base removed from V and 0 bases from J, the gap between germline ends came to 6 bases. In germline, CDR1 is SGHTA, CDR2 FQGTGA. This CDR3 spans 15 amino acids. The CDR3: CASSLRGPNTGELFF. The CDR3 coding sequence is TGTGCCAGCAGCTTAAGGGGGCCGAACACCGGGGAGCTGTTTTTT.

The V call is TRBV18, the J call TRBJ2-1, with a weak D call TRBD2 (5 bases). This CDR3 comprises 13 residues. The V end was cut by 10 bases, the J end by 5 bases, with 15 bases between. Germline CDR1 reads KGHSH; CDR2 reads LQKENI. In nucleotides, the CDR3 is TGTGCCACCTCGAGGGAGAGGGACAATGAGCAGTTCTTC. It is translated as CATSRERDNEQFF. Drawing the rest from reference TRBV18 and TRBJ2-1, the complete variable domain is NAGVMQNPRHLVRRRGQEARLRCSPMKGHSHVYWYRQLPEEGLKFMVYLQKENIIDESGMPKERFSAEFPKEGPSILRIQQVVRGDSAAYFCATSRERDNEQFFGPGTRLTVL.

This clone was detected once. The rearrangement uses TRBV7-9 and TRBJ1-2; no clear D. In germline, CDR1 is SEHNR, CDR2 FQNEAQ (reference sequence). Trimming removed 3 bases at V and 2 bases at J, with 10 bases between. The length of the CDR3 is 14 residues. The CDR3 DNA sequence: TGTGCCAGCAGCTTGGTGGAGCAGAACTATGGCTACACCTTC. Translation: CASSLVEQNYGYTF.

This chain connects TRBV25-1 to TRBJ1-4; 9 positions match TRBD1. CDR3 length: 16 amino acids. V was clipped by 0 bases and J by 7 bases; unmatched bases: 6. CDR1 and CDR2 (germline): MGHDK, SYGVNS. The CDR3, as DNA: TGTGCCAGCAGTGAATATAGGACAGGGGTCGGTGAAAAACTGTTTTTT. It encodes CASSEYRTGVGEKLFF.

CDR3 residues: CASSQSSVYNEQFF. The CDR3 region has the DNA TGTGCCAGCAGCCAATCGTCCGTTTACAATGAGCAGTTCTTC. The chain uses TRBV14 and TRBJ2-1, with no clear D. The CDR3 consists of 14 residues. Germline lookup yields CDR1 SGHDN and CDR2 FVKESK. With 2 bases removed from V and 4 bases from J, the gap between germline ends came to 9 bases.

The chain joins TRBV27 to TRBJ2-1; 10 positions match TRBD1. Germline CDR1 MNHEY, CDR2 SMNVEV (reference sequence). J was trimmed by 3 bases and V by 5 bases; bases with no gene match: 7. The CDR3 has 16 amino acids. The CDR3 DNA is TGTGCCAGCAGTGCGCGACAGGGGGCTCGCTACAATGAGCAGTTCTTC. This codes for CASSARQGARYNEQFF.

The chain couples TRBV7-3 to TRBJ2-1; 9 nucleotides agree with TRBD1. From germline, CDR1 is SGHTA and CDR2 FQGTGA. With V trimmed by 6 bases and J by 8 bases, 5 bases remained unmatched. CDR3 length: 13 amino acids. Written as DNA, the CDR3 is TGTGCCAGCAGTATACAGGGGGCTGATGAGCAGTTCTTC. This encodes CASSIQGADEQFF.

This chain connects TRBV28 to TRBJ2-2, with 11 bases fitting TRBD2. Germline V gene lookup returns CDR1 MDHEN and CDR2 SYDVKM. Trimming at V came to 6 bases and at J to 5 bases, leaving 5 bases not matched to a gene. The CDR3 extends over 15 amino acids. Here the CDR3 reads CASRPSGRFTGELFF. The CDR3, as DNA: TGTGCCAGCAGACCTAGCGGGAGGTTTACCGGGGAGCTGTTTTTT.

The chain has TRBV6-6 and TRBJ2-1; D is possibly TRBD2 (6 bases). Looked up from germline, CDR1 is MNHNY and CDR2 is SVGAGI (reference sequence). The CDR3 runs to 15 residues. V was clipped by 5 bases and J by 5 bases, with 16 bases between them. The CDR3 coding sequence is TGTGCCAGCAGTGCTCTAGCGCCCTGGAACAATGAGCAGTTCTTC. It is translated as CASSALAPWNNEQFF.

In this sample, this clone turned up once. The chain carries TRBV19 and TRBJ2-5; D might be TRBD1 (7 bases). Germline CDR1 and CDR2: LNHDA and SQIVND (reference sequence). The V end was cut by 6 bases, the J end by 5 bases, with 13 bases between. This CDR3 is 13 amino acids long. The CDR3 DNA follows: TGTGCCAGTAGGCAGACAGGGAGGGAGACCCAGTACTTC. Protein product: CASRQTGRETQYF. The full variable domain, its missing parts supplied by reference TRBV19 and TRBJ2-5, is DGGITQSPKYLFRKEGQNVTLSCEQNLNHDAMYWYRQDPGQGLRLIYYSQIVNDFQKGDIAEGYSVSREKKESFPLTVTSAQKNPTAFYLCASRQTGRETQYFGPGTRLLVL.

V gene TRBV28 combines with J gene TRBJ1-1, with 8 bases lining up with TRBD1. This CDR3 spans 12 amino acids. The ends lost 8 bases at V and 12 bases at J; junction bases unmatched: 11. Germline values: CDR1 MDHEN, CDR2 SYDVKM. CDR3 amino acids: CASGPLTGETFF. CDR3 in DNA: TGTGCCAGCGGGCCGCTGACAGGGGAAACTTTCTTT.

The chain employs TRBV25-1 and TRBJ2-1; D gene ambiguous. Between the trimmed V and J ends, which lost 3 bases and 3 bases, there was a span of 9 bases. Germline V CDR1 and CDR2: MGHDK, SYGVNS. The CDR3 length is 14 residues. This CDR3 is CASSEAGYYNEQFF. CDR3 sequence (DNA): TGTGCCAGCAGTGAGGCCGGGTACTACAATGAGCAGTTCTTC.

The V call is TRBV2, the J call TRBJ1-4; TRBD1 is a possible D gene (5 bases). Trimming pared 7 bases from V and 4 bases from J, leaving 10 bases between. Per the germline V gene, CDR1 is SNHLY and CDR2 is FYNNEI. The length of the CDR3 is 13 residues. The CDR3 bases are TGTGCCAGCAAGGGGCCAGATAATGAAAAACTGTTTTTT. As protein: CASKGPDNEKLFF. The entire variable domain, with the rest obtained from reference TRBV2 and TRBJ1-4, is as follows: EPEVTQTPSHQVTQMGQEVILRCVPISNHLYFYWYRQILGQKVEFLVSFYNNEISEKSEIFDDQFSVERPDGSNFTLKIRSTKLEDSAMYFCASKGPDNEKLFFGSGTQLSVL.

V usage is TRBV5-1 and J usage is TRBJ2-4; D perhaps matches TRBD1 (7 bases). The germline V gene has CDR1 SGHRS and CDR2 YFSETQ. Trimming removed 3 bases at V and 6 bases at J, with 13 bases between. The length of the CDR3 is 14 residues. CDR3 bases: TGCGCCAGCAGCTCGTCAGGGGGGATAAACATTCAGTACTTC. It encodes CASSSSGGINIQYF.